A selection of T cell receptor beta chains follows, all from one sample in a study of technical replicates of blood from a few donors. Method: immunoSEQ multiplex PCR; TCRdb's copy keeps in-frame clones and lacks some. The repertoire includes 65,000 to 80,000 clones, 93% of them detected once, and approximately 0.4% sits in the top ten. Sequenced material: T cells isolated from PBMCs. The source of these receptors is a human donor in good health. Each CDR3 is given with its conserved first and last residue. A D gene is named only where the DNA matches it firmly. Only part of the rows carry a size: once, few, many, or a class if the clone is expanded.

size	D	V	J	CDR3	DNA
once	TRBD1	TRBV28	TRBJ1-4	CASSLWSRGPIEKLFF	TGTGCCAGCAGTTTATGGAGCAGGGGGCCCATTGAAAAACTGTTTTTT
NA	NA	TRBV6-1	TRBJ2-3	CASRPDRSTDTQYF	TGTGCCAGCAGGCCAGACAGAAGCACAGATACGCAGTATTTT
NA	NA	TRBV19	TRBJ2-3	CASSNPSRFRETDTQYF	TGTGCCAGTAGTAACCCCTCTCGGTTCAGGGAAACAGATACGCAGTATTTT
NA	TRBD1	TRBV7-2	TRBJ1-2	CASSLRGGGQGVGYTF	TGTGCCAGCAGCTTACGCGGGGGGGGACAGGGGGTTGGCTACACCTTC
NA	NA	TRBV4-2	TRBJ2-3	CASSQEASGTDTQYF	TGTGCCAGCAGCCAAGAGGCTAGCGGCACAGATACGCAGTATTTT
NA	TRBD1	TRBV5-1	TRBJ2-7	CASIPGQGPYEQYF	TGCGCCAGTATTCCGGGACAGGGACCCTACGAGCAGTACTTC
NA	TRBD1	TRBV7-2	TRBJ1-4	CASSIAKTGGGEKLFF	TGTGCCAGCAGCATAGCCAAGACAGGGGGCGGAGAAAAACTGTTTTTT
NA	NA	TRBV18	TRBJ2-7	CASSPTGNAEQYF	TGTGCCAGCTCACCCACAGGGAATGCCGAGCAGTACTTC
NA	NA	TRBV7-8	TRBJ1-5	CASSFPYQPQHF	TGTGCCAGCAGCTTCCCTTATCAGCCCCAGCATTTT
NA	NA	TRBV28	TRBJ2-5	CASSFNRPDKQETQYF	TGTGCCAGCAGTTTTAACAGGCCGGATAAACAAGAGACCCAGTACTTC
NA	TRBD1	TRBV5-1	TRBJ2-7	CASSSNSGQGYEQYF	TGCGCCAGCAGCTCTAACTCGGGACAGGGGTACGAGCAGTACTTC
few	NA	TRBV27	TRBJ1-5	CASSLSPGEMGNQPQHF	TGTGCCAGCAGTTTATCTCCAGGGGAAATGGGCAATCAGCCCCAGCATTTT
NA	TRBD1	TRBV11-1	TRBJ1-1	CASSLADRGTEAFF	TGTGCCAGCAGCTTAGCGGACAGGGGAACTGAAGCTTTCTTT